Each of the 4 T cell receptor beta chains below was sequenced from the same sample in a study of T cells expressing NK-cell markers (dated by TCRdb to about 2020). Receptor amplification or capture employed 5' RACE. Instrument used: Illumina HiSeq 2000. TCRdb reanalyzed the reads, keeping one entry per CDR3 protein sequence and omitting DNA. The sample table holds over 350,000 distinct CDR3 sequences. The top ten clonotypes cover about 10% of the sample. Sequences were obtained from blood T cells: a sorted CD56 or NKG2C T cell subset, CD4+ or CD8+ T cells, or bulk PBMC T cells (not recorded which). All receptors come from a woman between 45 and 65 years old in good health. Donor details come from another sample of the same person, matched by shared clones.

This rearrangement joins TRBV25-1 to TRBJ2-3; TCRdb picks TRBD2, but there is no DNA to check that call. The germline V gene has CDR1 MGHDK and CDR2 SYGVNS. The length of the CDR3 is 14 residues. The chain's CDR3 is CASRASGRAEYQYF.

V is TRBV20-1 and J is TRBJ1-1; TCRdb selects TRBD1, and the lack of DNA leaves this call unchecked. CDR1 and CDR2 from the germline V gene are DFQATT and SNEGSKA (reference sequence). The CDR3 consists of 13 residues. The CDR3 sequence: CSARVSPGIEAFF.

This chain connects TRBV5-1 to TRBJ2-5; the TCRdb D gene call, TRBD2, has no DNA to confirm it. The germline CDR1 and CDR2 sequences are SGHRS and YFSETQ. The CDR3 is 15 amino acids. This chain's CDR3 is CASSSGLAGGETQYF.

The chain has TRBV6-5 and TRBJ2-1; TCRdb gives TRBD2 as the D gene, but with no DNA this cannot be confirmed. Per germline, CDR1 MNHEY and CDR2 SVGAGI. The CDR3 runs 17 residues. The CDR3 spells CASRPQAPGLAGNEQFF.